The 17 T cell receptor beta chains in this list originate from one sample, sequenced in a study of early T cells in non-severe SARS-CoV-2 infection. From the 5' RACE reads, TCRdb called clonotypes with MiXCR, one entry per CDR3 protein. The sample includes around 83,000 distinct CDR3 sequences, more than 9% of them seen just once. The sequencing used whole blood, collected at baseline. Receptors were obtained from an adult who was a healthcare worker with PCR-confirmed SARS-CoV-2 infection or an uninfected control (not recorded which).

The V call is TRBV12-3 or TRBV12-4, the J call TRBJ2-5; D is uncertain. The V gene lost 9 bases and the J gene lost 5 bases, with 16 bases spanning the gap. This CDR3 is 13 amino acids long. The CDR3 DNA reads TGTGCCAGTAGGAGATTGGAGACGGAGACCCAGTACTTC. Protein sequence: CASRRLETETQYF.

This clonotype was observed many times. The chain combines TRBV27 with TRBJ2-2; 9 bases match TRBD1. This CDR3 region has 14 residues. CDR1 MNHEY and CDR2 SMNVEV come from the germline V gene (reference sequence). V lost 7 bases, J lost 7 bases, and 7 bases stayed unmatched. The CDR3 sequence is CASKTQGAFGELFF. The CDR3 DNA reads TGTGCCAGCAAGACACAGGGGGCGTTCGGGGAGCTGTTTTTT.

The chain employs TRBV7-9 and TRBJ2-1, with 7 positions matching TRBD2. This CDR3 is 14 amino acids long. Germline CDR1 is SEHNR and CDR2 is FQNEAQ (reference sequence). With 5 bases clipped from V and 4 bases from J, the junction kept 5 bases outside the gene matches. The CDR3 sequence is CASSGSGTYNEQFF. DNA for the CDR3: TGTGCCAGCAGCGGAAGCGGGACTTACAATGAGCAGTTCTTC.

This clonotype was seen ten or more times. The rearrangement uses TRBV7-2 and TRBJ2-2, with unresolved D. V was cut by 4 bases and J by 1 base, with 7 bases left in between. The length of the CDR3 is 14 residues. Looked up from germline, CDR1 is SGHTA and CDR2 is FQGNSA. The CDR3 sequence: CASSSGRNTGELFF. In DNA form, the CDR3 reads TGTGCCAGCAGCTCGGGCCGGAACACCGGGGAGCTGTTTTTT.

The chain is built from TRBV6-2 or TRBV6-3 and TRBJ2-1; no clear D gene. The CDR3 length is 12 residues. Trimming shortened V by 7 bases and J by 8 bases, and 12 bases separated the two germline ends. CDR1 MNHEY and CDR2 SVGEGT come from the germline V gene. As DNA, the CDR3 is TGTGCCAGCACCAACCGGGTCGATGAGCAGTTCTTC. Translating gives CASTNRVDEQFF.

This clonotype was recorded a few times. The chain combines TRBV20-1 with TRBJ2-1; the D call may be TRBD1 or TRBD2 (5 bases each). Germline CDR1 and CDR2: DFQATT and SNEGSKA (reference sequence). V gave up 1 base and J gave up 8 bases, with 18 bases separating them. The CDR3 has 15 residues. The CDR3, as DNA: TGCAGTGCTAGAGGGCCGGGGCCTGCGAGGGATGAGCAGTTCTTC. This gives the protein CSARGPGPARDEQFF.

The chain couples TRBV18 to TRBJ2-3, with D possibly being TRBD2 (5 bases). The CDR3 runs 14 residues. V dropped 6 bases and J dropped 4 bases, with 14 bases sitting between them. From germline, CDR1 is KGHSH and CDR2 LQKENI. The CDR3 nucleotides read TGTGCCAGCTCGCCGGGGATTAGGGCAGATACGCAGTATTTT. Its translation is CASSPGIRADTQYF.

This clonotype came up a few times. J is TRBJ2-2 and V is TRBV7-9, with 7 nucleotides matching TRBD1. Germline CDR1 and CDR2: SEHNR and FQNEAQ (reference sequence). The CDR3 consists of 14 residues. V shed 3 bases and J 6 bases; nucleotides not matched to a gene: 4. CDR3 in DNA: TGTGCCAGCAGCTTCGACAGGGTGTCCGGGGAGCTGTTTTTT. It codes for CASSFDRVSGELFF.

This clonotype has more than one count but fewer than ten. The rearrangement links TRBV20-1 to TRBJ1-6; D might be TRBD1 (6 bases). The germline gives CDR1 DFQATT, CDR2 SNEGSKA (reference sequence). Trimming pared 6 bases from V and 5 bases from J, leaving 17 bases between. This CDR3 is built from 15 residues. CDR3 in DNA: TGCAGTGCCCGGACTTGGGGGGCCGATAATTCACCCCTCCACTTT. Amino acids: CSARTWGADNSPLHF.

The chain has TRBV28 and TRBJ1-5; D gene uncertain. This CDR3 is 12 amino acids long. V was cut by 5 bases and J by 6 bases, with 8 bases left in between. Looked up from germline, CDR1 is MDHEN and CDR2 is SYDVKM. CDR3 in DNA: TGTGCCAGCAGTCTCGACATTCAGCCCCAGCATTTT. It specifies CASSLDIQPQHF.

This clonotype was observed a handful of times. V is TRBV28 and J is TRBJ1-5, with 8 bases fitting TRBD1. Trimming took 5 bases from V and 4 from J; bases not matched to a gene: 13. Germline-derived CDR1 and CDR2 are MDHEN and SYDVKM. The CDR3 extends over 17 amino acids. The CDR3 is CASSHHHDRGINQPQHF. The CDR3 coding sequence is TGTGCCAGCAGTCACCACCATGACAGGGGAATAAATCAGCCCCAGCATTTT.

This chain uses TRBV5-5 with TRBJ2-7; no clear D gene. The V end lost 0 bases, the J end lost 2 bases, and 6 bases lay between the germline ends. CDR1 and CDR2 (germline): SGHKS, YYEKEE (reference sequence). The CDR3 is 13 amino acids. The CDR3 nucleotides read TGTGCCAGCAGCTTGGCTAACACCTACGAGCAGTACTTC. Amino acids: CASSLANTYEQYF.

The gene calls are TRBV24-1 and TRBJ2-1; TRBD1 aligns across 9 bases. CDR1 is KGHDR and CDR2 is SFDVKD in the germline V gene. The V gene end was trimmed by 4 bases and the J gene end by 4 bases; junction bases not matched to a gene: 7. The CDR3 runs to 16 residues. CDR3 sequence reads: CATSDSDRGRYNEQFF. In DNA, the CDR3 is TGTGCCACCAGTGACTCCGACAGGGGGAGATACAATGAGCAGTTCTTC.

DNA of the CDR3: TGTGCCATCAGTGAGAGCACAGGGCAAAAATACAATGAGCAGTTCTTC. This codes for CAISESTGQKYNEQFF. The chain has TRBV10-3 and TRBJ2-1, with a weak D call TRBD1 (6 bases). V shed 2 bases and J shed 4 bases, with 15 bases lying between them. The CDR3 sequence is 16 residues long. Germline values: CDR1 ENHRY, CDR2 SYGVKD.

This chain connects TRBV20-1 to TRBJ2-2, with TRBD2 identical over 7 bases. The CDR3 covers 12 residues. The trim removed 3 bases at V and 8 bases at J, leaving 3 bases unmatched. Germline V gene data show CDR1 as DFQATT and CDR2 as SNEGSKA (reference sequence). This chain's CDR3 is CSARAGVGELFF. The CDR3 nucleotides are TGCAGTGCTAGGGCGGGAGTGGGGGAGCTGTTTTTT.

This clonotype is medium-sized within its sample. This chain uses TRBV7-6 with TRBJ1-4; 12 bases are shared with TRBD1. The length of the CDR3 is 16 residues. J lost 7 bases, V lost 4 bases, and 7 bases had no gene match. Per the germline V gene, CDR1 is SGHVS and CDR2 is FNYEAQ. CDR3 in amino acids: CASSSGQGARGEKLFF. The CDR3 DNA sequence: TGTGCCAGCAGCTCGGGACAGGGGGCAAGAGGTGAAAAACTGTTTTTT.

The chain joins TRBV10-2 to TRBJ1-4; 10 positions agree with TRBD1. Germline V gene sequence: CDR1 WSHSY, CDR2 SAAADI. V was clipped by 3 bases and J by 5 bases; unmatched bases: 6. The CDR3 is 16 amino acids. CDR3 bases: TGCGCCAGCAGTGAAGGTGCGGGACAGGGGAATGAAAAACTGTTTTTT. It yields the protein CASSEGAGQGNEKLFF.